These T cell receptor beta chains were read from a single sample in a study of T-cell memory formation after mild COVID-19. TCRdb fed the 5' RACE reads into MiXCR, producing one record per CDR3 protein. The repertoire holds 270,000 or so distinct CDR3 sequences, with roughly a sixth as singletons. What was sequenced was PBMCs or a T cell subset sorted from them (not recorded which). The receptors were gathered from a man aged 18 to 35 who had mild COVID-19 (a few samples of this study predate the infection). Cell type and time point are not known. The CDR3 runs from the conserved cysteine through the conserved F or W. The D gene is left open where the match is weak. Not every row has a clone size; where given, it reads once, few, many or a size class.

clone_size: medium-sized; j_call: TRBJ2-1; v_call: TRBV6-2/TRBV6-3; d_call: TRBD2; cdr3_aa: CASSYEVAGANEQFF; cdr3_nt: TGTGCCAGCAGTTACGAGGTAGCGGGGGCAAATGAGCAGTTCTTC
clone_size: .; j_call: TRBJ1-1; v_call: TRBV27; d_call: .; cdr3_aa: CASSFGFNTEAFF; cdr3_nt: TGTGCCAGCAGTTTCGGTTTTAACACTGAAGCTTTCTTT
clone_size: many; j_call: TRBJ2-2; v_call: TRBV5-1; d_call: .; cdr3_aa: CASSAPGLNTGELFF; cdr3_nt: TGCGCCAGCAGCGCACCGGGACTTAACACCGGGGAGCTGTTTTTT
clone_size: .; j_call: TRBJ2-5; v_call: TRBV6-1; d_call: TRBD1; cdr3_aa: CASRLGQGPLAGETQYF; cdr3_nt: TGTGCCAGCAGATTGGGACAGGGGCCTTTAGCCGGAGAGACCCAGTACTTC
clone_size: .; j_call: TRBJ2-4; v_call: TRBV5-6; d_call: .; cdr3_aa: CASSGRGAVNIQYF; cdr3_nt: TGTGCCAGCAGCGGGAGGGGGGCGGTTAACATTCAGTACTTC
clone_size: many; j_call: TRBJ2-1; v_call: TRBV5-6; d_call: TRBD2; cdr3_aa: CASSSVAGSGAVYNEQFF; cdr3_nt: TGTGCCAGCAGCTCCGTCGCGGGGAGCGGGGCTGTCTACAATGAGCAGTTCTTC
clone_size: once; j_call: TRBJ2-7; v_call: TRBV12-3/TRBV12-4; d_call: .; cdr3_aa: CASSPGGHGGFYEQYF; cdr3_nt: TGTGCCAGCTCACCCGGGGGGCATGGGGGCTTCTACGAGCAGTACTTC
clone_size: .; j_call: TRBJ2-3; v_call: TRBV5-1; d_call: .; cdr3_aa: CASSGLKGTDTQYF; cdr3_nt: TGCGCCAGCAGCGGGTTAAAGGGCACAGATACGCAGTATTTT
clone_size: .; j_call: TRBJ2-5; v_call: TRBV5-1; d_call: .; cdr3_aa: CASNPPRAAGGSPETQYF; cdr3_nt: TGCGCCAGTAACCCCCCCCGGGCAGCGGGCGGAAGTCCGGAGACCCAGTACTTC
clone_size: few; j_call: TRBJ2-1; v_call: TRBV25-1; d_call: TRBD2; cdr3_aa: CASSPRGLGSYNEQFF; cdr3_nt: TGTGCCAGCAGCCCAAGGGGACTAGGTTCCTACAATGAGCAGTTCTTC
clone_size: few; j_call: TRBJ2-3; v_call: TRBV9; d_call: TRBD2; cdr3_aa: CASSESSGGLTDTQYF; cdr3_nt: TGTGCCAGCAGCGAGTCCTCGGGAGGGCTCACAGATACGCAGTATTTT
clone_size: few; j_call: TRBJ2-3; v_call: TRBV11-2; d_call: TRBD2; cdr3_aa: CASSYQRGRTDTQYF; cdr3_nt: TGTGCCAGCAGCTACCAGCGGGGCCGCACAGATACGCAGTATTTT
clone_size: .; j_call: TRBJ2-5; v_call: TRBV7-6; d_call: TRBD2; cdr3_aa: CASSPGGGNQYF; cdr3_nt: TGTGCCAGCAGCCCTGGCGGGGGGAACCAGTACTTC
clone_size: .; j_call: TRBJ1-5; v_call: TRBV10-3; d_call: .; cdr3_aa: CAISPRDQPQHF; cdr3_nt: TGTGCCATCAGCCCTAGGGATCAGCCCCAGCATTTT
clone_size: few; j_call: TRBJ1-2; v_call: TRBV11-2; d_call: .; cdr3_aa: CASSPGRGALSGYTF; cdr3_nt: TGTGCCAGCAGCCCCGGGAGAGGGGCCCTCTCTGGCTACACCTTC
clone_size: few; j_call: TRBJ1-1; v_call: TRBV4-1; d_call: TRBD1; cdr3_aa: CASSQTDRGTEAFF; cdr3_nt: TGCGCCAGCAGCCAAACGGACAGGGGCACTGAAGCTTTCTTT
clone_size: .; j_call: TRBJ2-1; v_call: TRBV20-1; d_call: TRBD2; cdr3_aa: CSARGLAGYNEQFF; cdr3_nt: TGCAGTGCTAGGGGGCTAGCGGGGTACAATGAGCAGTTCTTC
clone_size: .; j_call: TRBJ1-1; v_call: TRBV6-2/TRBV6-3; d_call: .; cdr3_aa: CASSYAETGLTEAFF; cdr3_nt: TGTGCCAGCAGTTACGCAGAAACAGGATTGACTGAAGCTTTCTTT
clone_size: many; j_call: TRBJ2-3; v_call: TRBV9; d_call: TRBD2; cdr3_aa: CASSVVAGSTDTQYF; cdr3_nt: TGTGCCAGCAGCGTGGTAGCGGGGAGCACAGATACGCAGTATTTT
clone_size: .; j_call: TRBJ2-1; v_call: TRBV4-3; d_call: TRBD2; cdr3_aa: CASSQEGRGGVHEQFF; cdr3_nt: TGCGCCAGCAGCCAAGAAGGGCGGGGGGGCGTCCATGAGCAGTTCTTC
clone_size: few; j_call: TRBJ1-3; v_call: TRBV4-3; d_call: .; cdr3_aa: CASSRDQGVGNTIYF; cdr3_nt: TGCGCCAGCAGCCGGGATCAGGGAGTTGGAAACACCATATATTTT
clone_size: .; j_call: TRBJ1-1; v_call: TRBV3-1; d_call: .; cdr3_aa: CAEPGHFMAFF; cdr3_nt: TGTGCCGAACCGGGACACTTTATGGCTTTCTTT
clone_size: once; j_call: TRBJ2-7; v_call: TRBV4-2; d_call: .; cdr3_aa: CASSQTDITYEQYF; cdr3_nt: TGTGCCAGCAGCCAAACTGACATCACCTACGAGCAGTACTTC
clone_size: .; j_call: TRBJ2-7; v_call: TRBV30; d_call: TRBD1; cdr3_aa: CAWKRQGAYEQYF; cdr3_nt: TGTGCCTGGAAAAGACAGGGGGCGTACGAGCAGTACTTC
clone_size: few; j_call: TRBJ2-4; v_call: TRBV10-3; d_call: .; cdr3_aa: CAISEGRQRFSIQYF; cdr3_nt: TGTGCCATCAGTGAGGGGCGACAGAGGTTTAGCATTCAGTACTTC
clone_size: .; j_call: TRBJ2-5; v_call: TRBV28; d_call: .; cdr3_aa: CASSLQGPETQYF; cdr3_nt: TGTGCCAGCAGTCTTCAGGGACCGGAGACCCAGTACTTC
clone_size: few; j_call: TRBJ2-1; v_call: TRBV11-2; d_call: .; cdr3_aa: CASSHSRRGEQFF; cdr3_nt: TGTGCCAGCAGCCATAGTCGGAGGGGTGAGCAGTTCTTC
clone_size: few; j_call: TRBJ1-1; v_call: TRBV5-1; d_call: TRBD1; cdr3_aa: CASSEGAGTEAFF; cdr3_nt: TGCGCCAGCAGTGAGGGGGCGGGCACTGAAGCTTTCTTT
clone_size: .; j_call: TRBJ2-2; v_call: TRBV9; d_call: .; cdr3_aa: CASSVLATGELFF; cdr3_nt: TGTGCCAGCAGCGTCCTGGCGACCGGGGAGCTGTTTTTT
clone_size: few; j_call: TRBJ2-1; v_call: TRBV20-1; d_call: TRBD1; cdr3_aa: CSARDGTVEKNEQFF; cdr3_nt: TGCAGTGCTAGAGACGGGACAGTTGAGAAAAATGAGCAGTTCTTC
clone_size: .; j_call: TRBJ2-5; v_call: TRBV20-1; d_call: TRBD1; cdr3_aa: CSVSDREETQYF; cdr3_nt: TGCAGTGTCTCGGACAGGGAGGAGACCCAGTACTTC
clone_size: few; j_call: TRBJ2-7; v_call: TRBV5-8; d_call: .; cdr3_aa: CASSLGGHNEQYF; cdr3_nt: TGTGCCAGCAGCTTGGGGGGACATAACGAGCAGTACTTC
clone_size: .; j_call: TRBJ1-6; v_call: TRBV21-1; d_call: .; cdr3_aa: CASSKGQQLRNSPLHF; cdr3_nt: TGTGCCAGCAGCAAAGGTCAACAGTTAAGGAATTCACCCCTCCACTTT
clone_size: .; j_call: TRBJ2-1; v_call: TRBV25-1; d_call: TRBD2; cdr3_aa: CASSESGTSGYNEQFF; cdr3_nt: TGTGCCAGCAGTGAATCGGGGACTAGCGGGTACAATGAGCAGTTCTTC
clone_size: .; j_call: TRBJ2-5; v_call: TRBV20-1; d_call: .; cdr3_aa: CSAAQAGVQETQYF; cdr3_nt: TGCAGTGCTGCTCAAGCCGGGGTTCAAGAGACCCAGTACTTC
clone_size: few; j_call: TRBJ2-7; v_call: TRBV7-9; d_call: .; cdr3_aa: CASSPPPRGAYEQYF; cdr3_nt: TGTGCCAGCAGCCCCCCCCCCCGGGGTGCCTACGAGCAGTACTTC
clone_size: few; j_call: TRBJ1-3; v_call: TRBV12-3/TRBV12-4; d_call: .; cdr3_aa: CASTDPGQVPSGNTIYF; cdr3_nt: TGTGCCAGCACCGACCCGGGCCAGGTACCCTCTGGAAACACCATATATTTT
clone_size: many; j_call: TRBJ2-1; v_call: TRBV6-4; d_call: .; cdr3_aa: CASSDRGGPQFF; cdr3_nt: TGTGCCAGCAGTGACAGGGGGGGCCCGCAGTTCTTC
clone_size: few; j_call: TRBJ2-5; v_call: TRBV20-1; d_call: TRBD2; cdr3_aa: CSALAGGQETQYF; cdr3_nt: TGCAGTGCTTTAGCGGGGGGGCAAGAGACCCAGTACTTC
clone_size: many; j_call: TRBJ1-1; v_call: TRBV7-9; d_call: .; cdr3_aa: CASSLAGNAEAFF; cdr3_nt: TGTGCCAGCAGCTTAGCGGGGAATGCTGAAGCTTTCTTT
clone_size: .; j_call: TRBJ2-2; v_call: TRBV4-3; d_call: .; cdr3_aa: CASSPRGPGLITNTGELFF; cdr3_nt: TGCGCCAGCAGCCCAAGAGGCCCAGGGTTAATCACGAACACCGGGGAGCTGTTTTTT
clone_size: many; j_call: TRBJ2-3; v_call: TRBV9; d_call: TRBD1; cdr3_aa: CASSFGQGADTQYF; cdr3_nt: TGTGCCAGCAGCTTCGGACAGGGAGCAGATACGCAGTATTTT
clone_size: few; j_call: TRBJ2-1; v_call: TRBV20-1; d_call: .; cdr3_aa: CSARPTGRSSYNEQFF; cdr3_nt: TGCAGTGCTAGACCCACGGGGAGGAGCTCCTACAATGAGCAGTTCTTC
clone_size: few; j_call: TRBJ2-3; v_call: TRBV7-3; d_call: TRBD2; cdr3_aa: CASSTGTSGTDTQYF; cdr3_nt: TGTGCCAGCAGCACTGGGACTAGCGGCACAGATACGCAGTATTTT
clone_size: few; j_call: TRBJ1-1; v_call: TRBV5-5; d_call: .; cdr3_aa: CASSLRSDSLNTEAFF; cdr3_nt: TGTGCCAGCAGCTTGCGTTCCGACAGTCTGAACACTGAAGCTTTCTTT
clone_size: many; j_call: TRBJ2-3; v_call: TRBV7-2; d_call: .; cdr3_aa: CASSFRGTDTQYF; cdr3_nt: TGTGCCAGCAGCTTCAGGGGCACAGATACGCAGTATTTT